Listed below are T cell receptor beta chains from one sample, sequenced in a study of cytomegalovirus exposure and HLA in healthy donors. Profiling relied on immunoSEQ multiplex PCR, and the TCRdb table lists in-frame clones only, not all of them. The data show about 130,000 clones, with over 60% seen just once and more than 1% held by the top ten. Sequencing was performed on PBMCs. The receptors here all came from a female donor in good health and CMV-seronegative. CDR3s include the opening cysteine and the closing phenylalanine or tryptophan. A D gene is named only where the DNA matches it firmly. Clone size is shown for a subset of rows, as once, few, many or a class of expanded clone.

V gene	J gene	D gene	clone size	CDR3 DNA	CDR3 protein
TRBV6-5	TRBJ2-5	NA	NA	TGTGCCAGCTCACTAGCCCAGAGGGAGACCCAGTACTTC	CASSLAQRETQYF
TRBV4-1	TRBJ1-2	NA	NA	TGCGCCAGCAGCCACCTGGAAGGGGATAACTATGGCTACACCTTC	CASSHLEGDNYGYTF
TRBV19	TRBJ2-2	TRBD2	NA	TGTGCCAGTAGTGGGTGGACTAGCGGCACCGGGGAGCTGTTTTTT	CASSGWTSGTGELFF
TRBV18	TRBJ2-1	TRBD2	NA	TGTGCCAGCTCCCCTCTAGCGGGAGCCGCCTACAATGAGCAGTTCTTC	CASSPLAGAAYNEQFF
TRBV6-5	TRBJ1-2	TRBD1	NA	TGTGCCAGCCACAGGACAGGGTTCTATGGCTACACCTTC	CASHRTGFYGYTF
TRBV30	TRBJ2-3	NA	NA	TGTGCCTGGAGTGGCCAGACAGATACGCAGTATTTT	CAWSGQTDTQYF
TRBV28	TRBJ2-3	TRBD1	NA	TGTGCGATAGGGGGCTCCCACACAGATACGCAGTATTTT	CAIGGSHTDTQYF
TRBV5-1	TRBJ2-2	NA	NA	TGCGCCAGCAGCACTTCCGGGACACTCACCGGGGAGCTGTTTTTT	CASSTSGTLTGELFF
TRBV30	TRBJ2-3	TRBD2	NA	TGTGCCTGGTCCTTAGCGGGAGTAAAAGATACGCAGTATTTT	CAWSLAGVKDTQYF
TRBV5-1	TRBJ2-3	NA	once	TGCGCCAGCAGCTTGGATCCTCACGGGGTTAGCACAGATACGCAGTATTTT	CASSLDPHGVSTDTQYF
TRBV7-3	TRBJ2-1	TRBD2	NA	TGTGCCAGCAGCTTAACAGGCGGGAGTGGCTACAATGAGCAGTTCTTC	CASSLTGGSGYNEQFF
TRBV15	TRBJ1-2	NA	NA	TGTGCCACCAGCAGAAGAGACATATCGACCACCTATGGCTACACCTTC	CATSRRDISTTYGYTF
TRBV7-6	TRBJ1-1	NA	NA	TGTGCCAGCAGCTTAGTGGAGCGTGCTGAAGCTTTCTTT	CASSLVERAEAFF
TRBV5-1	TRBJ2-2	TRBD1	NA	TGCGCCAGCAGCCCCAGGACAGGGACTTTCACCGGGGAGCTGTTTTTC	CASSPRTGTFTGELFF